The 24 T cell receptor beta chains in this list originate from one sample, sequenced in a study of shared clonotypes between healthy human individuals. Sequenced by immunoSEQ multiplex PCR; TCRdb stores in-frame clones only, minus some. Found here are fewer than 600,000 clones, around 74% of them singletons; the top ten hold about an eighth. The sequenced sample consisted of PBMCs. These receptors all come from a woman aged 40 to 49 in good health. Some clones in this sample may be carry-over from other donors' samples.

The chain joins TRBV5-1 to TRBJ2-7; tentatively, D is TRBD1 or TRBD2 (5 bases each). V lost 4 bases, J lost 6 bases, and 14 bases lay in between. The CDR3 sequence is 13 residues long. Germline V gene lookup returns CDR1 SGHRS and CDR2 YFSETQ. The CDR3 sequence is CASSLEGTPEQYF. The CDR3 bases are TGCGCCAGCAGCCTGGAAGGGACCCCCGAGCAGTACTTC. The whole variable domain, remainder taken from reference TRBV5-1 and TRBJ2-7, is KAGVTQTPRYLIKTRGQQVTLSCSPISGHRSVSWYQQTPGQGLQFLFEYFSETQRNKGNFPGRFSGRQFSNSRSEMNVSTLELGDSALYLCASSLEGTPEQYFGPGTRLTVT.

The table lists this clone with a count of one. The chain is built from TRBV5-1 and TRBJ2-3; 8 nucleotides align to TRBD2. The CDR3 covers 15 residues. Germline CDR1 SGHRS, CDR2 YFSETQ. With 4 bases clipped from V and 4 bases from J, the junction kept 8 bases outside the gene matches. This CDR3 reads CASSPGLGTSDTQYF. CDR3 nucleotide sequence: TGCGCCAGCAGCCCGGGACTAGGAACGTCAGATACGCAGTATTTT.

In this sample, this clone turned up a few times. The CDR3, as DNA: TGTGCCAGCAGCTCCGGGGTCGGTGGTGGCTACACCTTC. This encodes CASSSGVGGGYTF. The chain carries TRBV7-9 and TRBJ1-2, with unresolved D. Per the germline V gene, CDR1 is SEHNR and CDR2 is FQNEAQ (reference sequence). This CDR3 has 13 residues. V was trimmed by 4 bases and J by 7 bases, leaving 13 bases between them. Together with reference TRBV7-9 and TRBJ1-2, the CDR3 gives the full variable domain: DTGVSQNPRHKITKRGQNVTFRCDPISEHNRLYWYRQTLGQGPEFLTYFQNEAQLEKSRLLSDRFSAERPKGSFSTLEIQRTEQGDSAMYLCASSSGVGGGYTFGSGTRLTVV.

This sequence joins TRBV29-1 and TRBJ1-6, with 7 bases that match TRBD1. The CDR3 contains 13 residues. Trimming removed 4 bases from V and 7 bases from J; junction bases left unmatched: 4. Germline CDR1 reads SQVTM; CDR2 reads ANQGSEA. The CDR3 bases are TGCAGCGTTGCGGACAGGTTGAATTCACCCCTCCACTTT. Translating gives CSVADRLNSPLHF. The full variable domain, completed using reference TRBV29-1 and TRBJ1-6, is SAVISQKPSRDICQRGTSLTIQCQVDSQVTMMFWYRQQPGQSLTLIATANQGSEATYESGFVIDKFPISRPNLTFSTLTVSNMSPEDSSIYLCSVADRLNSPLHFGNGTRLTVT.

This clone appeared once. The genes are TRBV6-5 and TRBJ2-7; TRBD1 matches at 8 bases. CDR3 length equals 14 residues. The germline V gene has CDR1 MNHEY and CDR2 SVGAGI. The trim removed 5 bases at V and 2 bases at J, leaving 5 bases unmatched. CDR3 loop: CASSRDRTTYEQYF. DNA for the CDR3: TGTGCCAGCAGTAGGGACAGGACCACCTACGAGCAGTACTTC.

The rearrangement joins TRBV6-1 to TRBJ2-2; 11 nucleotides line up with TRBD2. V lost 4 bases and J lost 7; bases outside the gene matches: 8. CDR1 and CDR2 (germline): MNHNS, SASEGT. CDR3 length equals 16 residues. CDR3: CASSARLAGTVGELFF. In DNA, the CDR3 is TGTGCCAGCAGTGCCCGACTAGCGGGGACGGTCGGGGAGCTGTTTTTT.

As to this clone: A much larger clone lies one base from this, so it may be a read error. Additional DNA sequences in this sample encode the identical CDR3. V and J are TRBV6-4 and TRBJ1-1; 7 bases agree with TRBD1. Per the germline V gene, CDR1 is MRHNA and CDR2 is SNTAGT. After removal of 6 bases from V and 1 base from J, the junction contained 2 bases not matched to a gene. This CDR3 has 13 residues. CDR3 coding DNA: TGTGCCAGCAGCAGGACAGGGAACACTGAAGCTTTCTTT. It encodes CASSRTGNTEAFF.

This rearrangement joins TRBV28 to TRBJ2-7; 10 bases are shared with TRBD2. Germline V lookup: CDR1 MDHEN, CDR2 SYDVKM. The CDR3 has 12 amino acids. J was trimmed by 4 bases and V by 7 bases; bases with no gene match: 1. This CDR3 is CASMTSGYEQYF. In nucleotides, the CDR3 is TGTGCCAGCATGACTAGCGGGTACGAGCAGTACTTC.

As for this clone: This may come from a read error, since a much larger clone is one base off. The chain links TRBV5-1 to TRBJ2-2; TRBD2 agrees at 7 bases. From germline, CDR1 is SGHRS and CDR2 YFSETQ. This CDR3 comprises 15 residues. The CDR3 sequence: CASSLASGTTGELVF. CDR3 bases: TGCGCCAGCAGCTTGGCCAGCGGGACCACCGGGGAGCTGGTTTTT.

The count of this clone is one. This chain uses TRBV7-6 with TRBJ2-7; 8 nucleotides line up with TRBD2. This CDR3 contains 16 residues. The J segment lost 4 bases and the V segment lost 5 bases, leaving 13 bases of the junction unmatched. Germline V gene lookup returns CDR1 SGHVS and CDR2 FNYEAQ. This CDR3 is CASSPDRLANDYEQYF. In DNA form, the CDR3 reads TGTGCCAGCAGCCCTGACAGACTAGCGAACGATTACGAGCAGTACTTC.

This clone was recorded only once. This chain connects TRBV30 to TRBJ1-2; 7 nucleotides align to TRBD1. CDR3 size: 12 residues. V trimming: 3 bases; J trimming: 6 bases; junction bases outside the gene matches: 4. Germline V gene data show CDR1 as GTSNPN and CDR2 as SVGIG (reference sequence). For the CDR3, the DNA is TGTGCCTGGAGCCCGGGACAGCATGGCTACACCTTC. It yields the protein CAWSPGQHGYTF.

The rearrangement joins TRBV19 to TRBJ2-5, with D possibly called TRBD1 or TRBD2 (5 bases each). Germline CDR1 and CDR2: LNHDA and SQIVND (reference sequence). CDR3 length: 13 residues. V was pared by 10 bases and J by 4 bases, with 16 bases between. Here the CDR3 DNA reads TGTGCCACCGGGGCGAGTACCATAGAGACCCAGTACTTC. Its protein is CATGASTIETQYF.

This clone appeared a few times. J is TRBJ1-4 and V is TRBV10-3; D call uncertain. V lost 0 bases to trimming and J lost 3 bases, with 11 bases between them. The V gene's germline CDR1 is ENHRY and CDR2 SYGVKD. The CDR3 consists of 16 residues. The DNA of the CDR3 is TGTGCCATCAGTGAGTCCGCCCGGGGTGCTAATGAAAAACTGTTTTTT. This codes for CAISESARGANEKLFF.

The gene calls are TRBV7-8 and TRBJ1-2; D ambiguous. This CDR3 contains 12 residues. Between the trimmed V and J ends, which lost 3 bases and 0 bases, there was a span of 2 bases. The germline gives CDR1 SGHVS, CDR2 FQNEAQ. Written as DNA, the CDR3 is TGTGCCAGCAGCTTGCCTAACTATGGCTACACCTTC. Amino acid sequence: CASSLPNYGYTF.

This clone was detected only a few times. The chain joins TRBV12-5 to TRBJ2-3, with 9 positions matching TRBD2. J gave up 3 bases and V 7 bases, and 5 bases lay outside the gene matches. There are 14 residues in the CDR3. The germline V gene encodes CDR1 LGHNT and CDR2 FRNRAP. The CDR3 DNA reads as TGTGCTAGTGCCCTTAGCGGGAGTACAGATACGCAGTATTTT. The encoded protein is CASALSGSTDTQYF.

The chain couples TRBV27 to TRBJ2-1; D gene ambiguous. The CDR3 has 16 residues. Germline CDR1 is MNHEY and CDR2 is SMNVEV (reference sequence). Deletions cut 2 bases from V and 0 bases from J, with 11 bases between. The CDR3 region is CASSLTGALSYNEQFF. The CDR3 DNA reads TGTGCCAGCAGTTTAACCGGAGCCCTCTCCTACAATGAGCAGTTCTTC.

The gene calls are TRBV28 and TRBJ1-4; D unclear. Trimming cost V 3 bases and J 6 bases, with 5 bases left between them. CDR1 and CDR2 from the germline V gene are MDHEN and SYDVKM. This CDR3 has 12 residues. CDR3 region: CASSLVDEKLFF. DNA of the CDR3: TGTGCCAGCAGTTTGGTTGATGAAAAACTGTTTTTT.

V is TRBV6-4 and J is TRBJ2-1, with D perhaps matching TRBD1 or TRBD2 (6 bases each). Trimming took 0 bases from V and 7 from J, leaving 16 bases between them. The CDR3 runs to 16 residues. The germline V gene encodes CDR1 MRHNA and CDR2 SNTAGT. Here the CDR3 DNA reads TGTGCCAGCAGTGACTCTAGGGGGGTTTACGGTAATGAGCAGTTCTTC. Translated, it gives CASSDSRGVYGNEQFF.

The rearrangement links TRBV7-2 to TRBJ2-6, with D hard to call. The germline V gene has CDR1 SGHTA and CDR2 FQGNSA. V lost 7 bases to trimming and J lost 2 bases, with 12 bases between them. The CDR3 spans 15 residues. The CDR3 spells CASNQRAAGANVLTF. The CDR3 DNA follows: TGTGCCAGCAACCAAAGGGCGGCTGGGGCCAACGTCCTGACTTTC.

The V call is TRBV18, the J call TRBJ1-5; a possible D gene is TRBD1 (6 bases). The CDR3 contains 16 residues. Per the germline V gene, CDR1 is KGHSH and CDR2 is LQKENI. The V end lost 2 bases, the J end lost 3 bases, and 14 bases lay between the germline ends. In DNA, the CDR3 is TGTGCCAGCTCACCAAGGCCAGGGGAGAACAATCAGCCCCAGCATTTT. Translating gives CASSPRPGENNQPQHF.

CDR3 coding DNA: TGTGCCAGCAGCTTCCTTAATGAAAAACTGTTTTTT. Its translation is CASSFLNEKLFF. This rearrangement joins TRBV7-9 to TRBJ1-4, with no clear D. CDR3 length: 12 residues. The V and J ends lost 3 bases and 4 bases respectively, with 3 bases between them. The germline V gene encodes CDR1 SEHNR and CDR2 FQNEAQ (reference sequence).

The CDR3 reads CASSFLGAVTYPSNQPQHF. The CDR3 nucleotides are TGTGCCAGCAGCTTCCTGGGAGCGGTAACGTACCCTAGCAATCAGCCCCAGCATTTT. J is TRBJ1-5 and V is TRBV11-3; D not resolved. Germline V gene sequence: CDR1 SGHNT, CDR2 YENEEA. With 3 bases removed from V and 0 bases from J, the gap between germline ends came to 21 bases. This CDR3 is 19 amino acids long.

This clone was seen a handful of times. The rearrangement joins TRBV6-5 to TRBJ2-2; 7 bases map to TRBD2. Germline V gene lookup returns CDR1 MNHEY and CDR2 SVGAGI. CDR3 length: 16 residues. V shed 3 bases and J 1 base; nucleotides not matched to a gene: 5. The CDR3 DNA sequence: TGTGCCAGCAGTTATAGGACTAGAATGAACACCGGGGAGCTGTTTTTT. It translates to CASSYRTRMNTGELFF.

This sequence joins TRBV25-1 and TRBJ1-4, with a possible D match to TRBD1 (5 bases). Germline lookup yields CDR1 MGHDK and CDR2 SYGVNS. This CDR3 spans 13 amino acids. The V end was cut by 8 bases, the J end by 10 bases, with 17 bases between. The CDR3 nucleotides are TGTGCCAGCGGCGGGTTGGGCCAGGGAAAACTGTTTTTT. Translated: CASGGLGQGKLFF.